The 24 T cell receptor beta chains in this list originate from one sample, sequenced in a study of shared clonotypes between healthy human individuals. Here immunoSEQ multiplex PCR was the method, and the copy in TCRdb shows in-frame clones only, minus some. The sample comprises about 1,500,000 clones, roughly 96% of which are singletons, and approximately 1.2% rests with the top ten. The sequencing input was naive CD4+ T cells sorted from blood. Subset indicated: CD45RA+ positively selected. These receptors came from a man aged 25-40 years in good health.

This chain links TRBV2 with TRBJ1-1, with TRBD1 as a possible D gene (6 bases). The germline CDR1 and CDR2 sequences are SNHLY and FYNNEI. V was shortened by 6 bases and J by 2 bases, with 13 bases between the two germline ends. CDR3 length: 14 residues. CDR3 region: CASRTRTENTEAFF. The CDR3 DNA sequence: TGTGCCAGCAGAACGAGGACAGAAAACACTGAAGCTTTCTTT.

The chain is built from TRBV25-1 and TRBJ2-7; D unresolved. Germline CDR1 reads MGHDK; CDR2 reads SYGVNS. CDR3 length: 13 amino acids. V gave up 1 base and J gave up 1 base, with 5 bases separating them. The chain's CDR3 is CASSEFLSYEQYF. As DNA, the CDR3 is TGTGCCAGCAGTGAATTCCTTTCCTACGAGCAGTACTTC.

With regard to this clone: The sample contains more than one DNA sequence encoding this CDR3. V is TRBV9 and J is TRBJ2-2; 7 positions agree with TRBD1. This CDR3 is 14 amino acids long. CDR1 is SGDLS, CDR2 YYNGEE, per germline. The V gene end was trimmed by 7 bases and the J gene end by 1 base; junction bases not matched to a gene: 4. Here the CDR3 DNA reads TGTGCCAGCTCCTGGACAGGGAACACCGGGGAGCTGTTTTTT. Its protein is CASSWTGNTGELFF.

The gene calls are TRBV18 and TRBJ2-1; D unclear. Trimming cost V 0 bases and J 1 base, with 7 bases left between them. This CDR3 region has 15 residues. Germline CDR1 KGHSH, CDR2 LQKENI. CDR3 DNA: TGTGCCAGCTCACCACCGACTCCTTCCTACAATGAGCAGTTCTTC. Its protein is CASSPPTPSYNEQFF. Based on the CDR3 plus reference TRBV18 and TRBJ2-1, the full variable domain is NAGVMQNPRHLVRRRGQEARLRCSPMKGHSHVYWYRQLPEEGLKFMVYLQKENIIDESGMPKERFSAEFPKEGPSILRIQQVVRGDSAAYFCASSPPTPSYNEQFFGPGTRLTVL.

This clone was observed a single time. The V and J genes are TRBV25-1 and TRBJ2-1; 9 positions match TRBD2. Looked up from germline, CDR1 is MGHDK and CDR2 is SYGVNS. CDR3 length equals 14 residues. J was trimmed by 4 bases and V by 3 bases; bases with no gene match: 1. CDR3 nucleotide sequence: TGTGCCAGCAGTGAGACTAGCGGATACAATGAGCAGTTCTTC. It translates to CASSETSGYNEQFF.

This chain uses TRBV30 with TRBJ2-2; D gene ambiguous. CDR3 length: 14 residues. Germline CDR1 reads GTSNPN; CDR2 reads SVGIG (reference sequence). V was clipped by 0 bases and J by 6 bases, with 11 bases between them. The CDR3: CAWSVLDTSGELFF. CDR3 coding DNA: TGTGCCTGGAGTGTACTTGATACCTCCGGGGAGCTGTTTTTT.

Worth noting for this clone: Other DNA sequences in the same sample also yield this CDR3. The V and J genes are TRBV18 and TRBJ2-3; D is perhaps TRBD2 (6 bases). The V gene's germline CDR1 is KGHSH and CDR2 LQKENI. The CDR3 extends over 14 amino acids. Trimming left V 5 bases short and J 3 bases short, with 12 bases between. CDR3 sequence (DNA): TGTGCCAGCTCAGTATTAGCGGTAACAGATACGCAGTATTTT. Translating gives CASSVLAVTDTQYF. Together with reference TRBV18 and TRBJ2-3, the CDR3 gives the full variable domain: NAGVMQNPRHLVRRRGQEARLRCSPMKGHSHVYWYRQLPEEGLKFMVYLQKENIIDESGMPKERFSAEFPKEGPSILRIQQVVRGDSAAYFCASSVLAVTDTQYFGPGTRLTVL.

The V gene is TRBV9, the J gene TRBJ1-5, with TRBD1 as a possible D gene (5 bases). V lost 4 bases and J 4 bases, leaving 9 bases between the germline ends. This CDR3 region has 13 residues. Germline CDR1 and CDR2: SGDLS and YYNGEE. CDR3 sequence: CASSPGGNQPQHF. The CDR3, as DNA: TGTGCCAGCAGCCCCGGGGGGAATCAGCCCCAGCATTTT.

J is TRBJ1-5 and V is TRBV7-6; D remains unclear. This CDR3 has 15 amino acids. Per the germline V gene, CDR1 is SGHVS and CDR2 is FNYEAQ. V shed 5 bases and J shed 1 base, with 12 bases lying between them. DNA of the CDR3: TGTGCCAGCAGCCAAAATGCTCTAAGCAATCAGCCCCAGCATTTT. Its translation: CASSQNALSNQPQHF.

The CDR3 region is CASSLSTGGGETQYF. CDR3 coding DNA: TGTGCCAGCTCACTAAGTACAGGGGGCGGAGAGACCCAGTACTTC. This chain links TRBV18 with TRBJ2-5; 9 nucleotides line up with TRBD1. The junction had 7 bases not matched to a gene; V was cut back by 4 bases and J by 4 bases. CDR3 length equals 15 residues. From germline, CDR1 is KGHSH and CDR2 LQKENI.

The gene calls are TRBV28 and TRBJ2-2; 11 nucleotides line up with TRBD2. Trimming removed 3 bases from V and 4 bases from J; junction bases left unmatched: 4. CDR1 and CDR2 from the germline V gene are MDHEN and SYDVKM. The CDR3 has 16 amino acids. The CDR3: CASSFGLAGGTGELFF. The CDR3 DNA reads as TGTGCCAGCAGTTTTGGCCTAGCGGGGGGCACCGGGGAGCTGTTTTTT.

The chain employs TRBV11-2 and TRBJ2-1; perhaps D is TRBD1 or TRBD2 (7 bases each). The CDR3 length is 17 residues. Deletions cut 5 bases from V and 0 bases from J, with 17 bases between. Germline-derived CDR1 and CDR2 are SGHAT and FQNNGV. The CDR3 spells CASSIFQGGSSYNEQFF. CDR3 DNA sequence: TGTGCCAGCAGCATTTTTCAGGGGGGGAGCTCCTACAATGAGCAGTTCTTC.

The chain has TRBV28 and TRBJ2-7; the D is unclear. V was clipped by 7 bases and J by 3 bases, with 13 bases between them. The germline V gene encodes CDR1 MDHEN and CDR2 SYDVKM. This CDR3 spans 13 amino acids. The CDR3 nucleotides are TGTGCCAGCATCCCCCCTTTCGGCTACGAGCAGTACTTC. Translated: CASIPPFGYEQYF.

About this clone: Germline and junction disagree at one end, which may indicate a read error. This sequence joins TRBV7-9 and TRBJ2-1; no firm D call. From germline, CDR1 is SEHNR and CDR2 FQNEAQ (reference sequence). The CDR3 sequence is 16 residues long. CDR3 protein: CASTLNTPGSYNEQFF. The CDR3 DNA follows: TGTGCCAGCACCTTAAATACCCCAGGATCCTACAATGAGCAGTTCTTC.

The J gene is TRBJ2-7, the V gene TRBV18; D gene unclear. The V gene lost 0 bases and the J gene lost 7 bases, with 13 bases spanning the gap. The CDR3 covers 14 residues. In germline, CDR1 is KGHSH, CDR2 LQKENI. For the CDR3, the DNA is TGTGCCAGCTCACCACCGTCGGGTCTGGGGGAGCAGTACTTC. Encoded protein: CASSPPSGLGEQYF.

CDR3 protein: CAITADRAINYGYTF. CDR3 DNA: TGTGCCATCACCGCCGACAGGGCAATTAACTATGGCTACACCTTC. V usage is TRBV10-3 and J usage is TRBJ1-2, with 7 bases lining up with TRBD1. The CDR3 length is 15 residues. Losses at the gene ends were 7 bases for V and 1 base for J; bases not matched to a gene: 9. Germline-derived CDR1 and CDR2 are ENHRY and SYGVKD.

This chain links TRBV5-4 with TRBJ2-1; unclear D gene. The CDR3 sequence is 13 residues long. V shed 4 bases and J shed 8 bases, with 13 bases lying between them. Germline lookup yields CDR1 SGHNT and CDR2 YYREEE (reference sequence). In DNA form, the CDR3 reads TGTGCCAGCAGCCCGGACGCCTTTTATGAGCAGTTCTTC. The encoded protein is CASSPDAFYEQFF.

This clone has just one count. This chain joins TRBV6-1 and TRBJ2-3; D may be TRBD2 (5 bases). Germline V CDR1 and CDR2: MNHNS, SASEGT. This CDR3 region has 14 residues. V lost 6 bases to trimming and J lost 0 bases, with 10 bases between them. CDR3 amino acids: CASRGGVSTDTQYF. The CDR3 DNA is TGTGCCAGCAGAGGAGGAGTTAGCACAGATACGCAGTATTTT.

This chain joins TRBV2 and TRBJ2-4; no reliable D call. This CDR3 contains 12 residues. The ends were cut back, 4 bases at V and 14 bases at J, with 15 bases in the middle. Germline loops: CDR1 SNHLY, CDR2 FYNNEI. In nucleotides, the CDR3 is TGTGCCAGCAGTGGAAGGACGCGTATCGAGTACTTC. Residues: CASSGRTRIEYF. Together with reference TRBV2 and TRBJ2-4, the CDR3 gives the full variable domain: EPEVTQTPSHQVTQMGQEVILRCVPISNHLYFYWYRQILGQKVEFLVSFYNNEISEKSEIFDDQFSVERPDGSNFTLKIRSTKLEDSAMYFCASSGRTRIEYFGAGTRLSVL.

CDR3 region: CASSPLTGTRPDTQYF. CDR3 sequence (DNA): TGTGCCAGCAGCCCGTTGACAGGGACCCGCCCAGATACGCAGTATTTT. This sequence joins TRBV5-5 and TRBJ2-3; 7 positions agree with TRBD1. Germline CDR1 is SGHKS and CDR2 is YYEKEE (reference sequence). J gave up 4 bases and V 4 bases, and 12 bases lay outside the gene matches. The CDR3 is 16 residues long.

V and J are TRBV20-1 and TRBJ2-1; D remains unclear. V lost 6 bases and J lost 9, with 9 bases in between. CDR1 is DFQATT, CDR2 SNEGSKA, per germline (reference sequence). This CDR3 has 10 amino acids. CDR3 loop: CSAALPEQFF. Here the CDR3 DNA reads TGCAGTGCCGCACTTCCTGAGCAGTTCTTC.

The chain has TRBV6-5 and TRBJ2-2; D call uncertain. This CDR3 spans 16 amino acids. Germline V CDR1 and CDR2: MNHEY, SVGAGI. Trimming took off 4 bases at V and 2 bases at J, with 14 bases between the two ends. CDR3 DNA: TGTGCCAGCAGTTCTGGTCGGTCTAGTAACACCGGGGAGCTGTTTTTT. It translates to CASSSGRSSNTGELFF.

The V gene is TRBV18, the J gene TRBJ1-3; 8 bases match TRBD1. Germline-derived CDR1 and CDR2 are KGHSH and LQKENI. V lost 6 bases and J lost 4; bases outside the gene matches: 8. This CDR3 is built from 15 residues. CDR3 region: CASSLDRAVGNTIYF. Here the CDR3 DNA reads TGTGCCAGCTCTCTGGACAGGGCCGTAGGAAACACCATATATTTT.

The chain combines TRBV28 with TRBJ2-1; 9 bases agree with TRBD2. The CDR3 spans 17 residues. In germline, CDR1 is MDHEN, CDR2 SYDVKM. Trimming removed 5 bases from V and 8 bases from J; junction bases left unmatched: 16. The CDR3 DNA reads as TGTGCCAGCAGTACCTTGGGTAGCGGGAGAATTACCCATGAGCAGTTCTTC. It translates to CASSTLGSGRITHEQFF.